This TCR beta chain appears in the sequencing data of a study of blood T cell repertoires in COVID-19. The wider study: From the United States, Italy and Spain came samples of acute and convalescent COVID-19.

Participants were aged roughly 18 to 89 years from around 25 US areas. Researchers sorted participants into cohorts using their self-reported clinical history. Using immunoSEQ multiplex PCR, the repertoire was profiled, and TCRdb retains in-frame clones only, with some absent. The profile shows hundreds of thousands of clones, roughly 85% of them singletons. Sample: PBMCs or T cells enriched from blood (not recorded which). This TCR derives from a woman in her 30s who had been exposed to COVID-19.

The CDR3 is CASSTGWNQPQHF. CDR3 nucleotide sequence: TGTGCCAGCAGTACAGGGTGGAATCAGCCCCAGCATTTT. The chain uses TRBV2 and TRBJ1-5; TRBD1 is a possible D gene (6 bases). The germline CDR1 and CDR2 sequences are SNHLY and FYNNEI. V was shortened by 5 bases and J by 4 bases, with 9 bases between the two germline ends. CDR3 length: 13 amino acids.